This entry is about one TCR beta chain. The target antigen is unknown. TCRdb reanalysed the 5' RACE reads using MiXCR and keeps one entry per CDR3 protein. Among about 340,000 distinct CDR3 sequences, around 13% were seen once, and the ten largest hold roughly 23%. These data belong to a study of T-cell memory formation after mild COVID-19. The overall study: For the most part, TCR clusters were specific to one donor. Regarding the study as a whole: There was no confirmation that second-wave clones peaking on day 37 were SARS-CoV-2 specific.

Germline CDR1 SQVTM, CDR2 ANQGSEA. V was clipped by 4 bases and J by 4 bases; unmatched bases: 1. CDR3 size: 12 residues. The material sequenced was PBMCs or a T cell subset sorted from them (not recorded which). This rearrangement joins TRBV29-1 to TRBJ1-1, with 9 bases identical to TRBD1. The clonotype originates from a young man who had mild COVID-19 (a few samples of this study predate the infection). Cell type and time point are not known. As DNA, the CDR3 is TGCAGCGTTGGGGACAGGGCCACTGAAGCTTTCTTT. Translation gives CSVGDRATEAFF.